This TCR beta chain was sequenced in a study of tissue T cells after allogeneic stem cell transplantation. Specified time point: mouse harvest day 14 after allogeneic transplant. Each mouse received 10^7 T-cell-depleted marrow cells plus 10^6 splenic CD5+ T cells by tail vein. This clone is termed medium-sized. Its antigen is still unknown. Gene names denote mouse genes. The CDR3 extends 1 residue past the end of the read, so its final part is completed from the germline J gene. General study points: Shared clones across patients were few; motif clustering revealed tissue-specific shared signatures.

CDR1 is MSHET and CDR2 is SYDVDS in the germline V gene. V gave up 3 bases and J gave up 2 bases, with 8 bases separating them. This CDR3 has 14 amino acids. Sequencing of TCRbeta CDR3 at survey depth gave sequences and template counts. Some clones are missing from TCRdb's copy, which holds only in-frame ones; the method was immunoSEQ multiplex PCR. The data contain more than 4,000 clones, roughly 45% of them seen just once; the ten biggest clones take up around 40%. Sequenced input: lymph node tissue. The chain recombines TRBV29 with TRBJ1-5; possibly TRBD1 for D (6 bases). This TCR derives from a female BALB/c mouse given C57BL/6 T cells with graft-versus-host disease after an allogeneic hematopoietic cell transplant. The CDR3 is CASSFGGDNQAPLF. The DNA read from the CDR3 is TGTGCTAGCAGTTTTGGGGGCGACAACCAGGCTCCGCTT.